This TCR beta chain stems from a study of T-cell memory formation after mild COVID-19 (dated by TCRdb to the early 2020s). Context from the whole study: TCR sequence clusters from the two donors were found to be largely donor specific. Longitudinal TCRalpha and TCRbeta repertoire sequencing tracked T-cell clones expanding and contracting after mild COVID-19 in a couple of donors. The cohort comprised two young, previously healthy adult volunteers, one female and one male.

For this chain, trimming is 6 bases at the V end and 6 bases at the J end, and the number of junction bases without a gene match is 4. For CDR1 and CDR2, the germline V gene (reference sequence) lists DFQATT and SNEGSKA. The CDR3 sequence holds 12 residues, the cysteine and phenylalanine included. The read is trimmed to its CDR3 DNA, 36 bases read in frame from base 1. PBMCs were isolated by Ficoll-Paque density gradient centrifugation. The investigation overall reported the following: Contracting CD4+ clones were located mainly in the CM and EM memory subsets, whereas CD8+ clones were found to be enriched in EMRA. The study included only a couple of mild cases, and larger cohorts that include severe cases with pre-infection samples were judged to be necessary. Clones contracting from day 15 to 85 had balanced CD4/CD8 phenotypes, while a second wave expanding from day 15 to 37 was biased towards CD4+. Some responding clones were detected in pre-infection memory, which suggested that pre-existing cross-reactive memory T cells had joined the SARS-CoV-2 response. SARS-CoV-2 specificity was not confirmed for the second-wave clones peaking on day 37.

The sequencer was an Illumina NovaSeq 6000. TCRalpha and TCRbeta cDNA libraries were built by 5'RACE with constant-segment primers, adding sample barcodes and unique molecular identifiers. Trizol reagent was used to extract RNA from every sample. Libraries were amplified in two PCR steps, with a second sample barcode and Illumina TruSeq adapters added in the second step. The libraries were sequenced on an Illumina NovaSeq using 2 x 150 bp paired-end reads. In the source study's methods: The reads were demultiplexed and collapsed into UMI-guided consensus sequences using migec v1.2.7. Using mixcr v2.1.11, UMI consensuses were aligned to TRA and TRB V and J templates and then assembled into clonotypes. Clonotypes were classified as expanded or contracted when called significant by both edgeR and NoisET, with noise models trained on biological replicates. For edgeR calls, the cutoffs were a false discovery rate-adjusted p below 0.01 and a log2 fold-change threshold of 1. As an exploratory analysis of dynamics, max-normalized trajectories of the 1000 most abundant clonotypes were examined by PCA with hierarchical clustering. Separately sequenced CD4+ and CD8+ repertoires were used to assign a CD4 or CD8 phenotype to each responding clone. TCRdb reran the public reads through fastp at Q25 and MiXCR, keeping productive beta chains. Entries that share a CDR3 protein sequence are merged under the most common genes and DNA. The V and J calls were determined by TCRdb, not by the authors. The sample table records hundreds of thousands of distinct CDR3 sequences; 20% of these occur just once. The ten biggest clones cover 20% to 25% of the sample.

This clonotype was picked up a small number of times. What antigen it recognizes has not been identified. No qualities accompany the bases; no much larger clone lies one base away. The clonotype comes from a man between 18 and 35 years old who had mild COVID-19 (a few samples of this study predate the infection). The sample titles of this study are shuffled in the database, so cell type and time point are left out; the donor was told from shared clones. The chain links TRBV20-1 with TRBJ2-3, with TRBD1 matching 9 junction bases. The sample was PBMCs or a T cell subset sorted from them (not recorded which). Here is the DNA: TGCAGTGCCCGGGACAGGGCGGATACGCAGTATTTT. Its protein product is CSARDRADTQYF.